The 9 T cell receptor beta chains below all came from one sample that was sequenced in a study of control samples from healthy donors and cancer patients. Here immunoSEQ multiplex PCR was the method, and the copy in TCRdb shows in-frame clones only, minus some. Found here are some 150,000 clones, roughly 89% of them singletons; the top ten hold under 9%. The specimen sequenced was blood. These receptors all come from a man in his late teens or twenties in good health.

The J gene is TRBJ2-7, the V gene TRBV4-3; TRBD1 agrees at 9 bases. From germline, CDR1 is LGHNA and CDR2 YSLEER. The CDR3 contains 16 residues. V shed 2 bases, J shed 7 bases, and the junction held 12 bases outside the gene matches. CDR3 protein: CASSQSLPGQGGEQYF. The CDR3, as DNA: TGCGCCAGCAGCCAATCCCTCCCGGGACAGGGCGGGGAGCAGTACTTC.

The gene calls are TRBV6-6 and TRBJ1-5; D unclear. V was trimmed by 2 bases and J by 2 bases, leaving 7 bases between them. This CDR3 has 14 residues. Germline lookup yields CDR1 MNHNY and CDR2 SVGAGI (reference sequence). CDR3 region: CASSYLPRNQPQHF. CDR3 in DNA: TGTGCCAGCAGTTACCTCCCGCGCAATCAGCCCCAGCATTTT.

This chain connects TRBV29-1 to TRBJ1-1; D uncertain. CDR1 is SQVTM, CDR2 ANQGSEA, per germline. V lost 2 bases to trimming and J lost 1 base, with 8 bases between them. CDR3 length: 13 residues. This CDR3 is CSVELGGNTEAFF. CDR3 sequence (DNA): TGCAGCGTTGAATTGGGAGGGAACACTGAAGCTTTCTTT. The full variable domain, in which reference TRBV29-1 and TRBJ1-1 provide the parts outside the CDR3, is SAVISQKPSRDICQRGTSLTIQCQVDSQVTMMFWYRQQPGQSLTLIATANQGSEATYESGFVIDKFPISRPNLTFSTLTVSNMSPEDSSIYLCSVELGGNTEAFFGQGTRLTVV.

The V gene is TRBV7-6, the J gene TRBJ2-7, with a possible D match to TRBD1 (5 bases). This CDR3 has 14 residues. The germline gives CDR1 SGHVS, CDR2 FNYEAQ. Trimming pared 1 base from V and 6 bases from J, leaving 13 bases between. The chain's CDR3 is CASSLGGQLGEQYF. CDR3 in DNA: TGTGCCAGCAGCTTAGGCGGACAATTAGGCGAGCAGTACTTC.

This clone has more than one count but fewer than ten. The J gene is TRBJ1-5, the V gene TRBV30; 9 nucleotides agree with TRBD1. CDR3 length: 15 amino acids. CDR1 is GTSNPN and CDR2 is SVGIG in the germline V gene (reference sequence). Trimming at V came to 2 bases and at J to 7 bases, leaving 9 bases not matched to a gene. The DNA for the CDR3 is TGTGCCTGGAGTTCCCGGGACAGGGCGGTACAGCCCCAGCATTTT. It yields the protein CAWSSRDRAVQPQHF.

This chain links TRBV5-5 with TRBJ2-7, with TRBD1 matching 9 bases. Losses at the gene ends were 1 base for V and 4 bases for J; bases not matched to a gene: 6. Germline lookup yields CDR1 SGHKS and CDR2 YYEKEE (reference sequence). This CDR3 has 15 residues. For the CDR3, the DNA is TGTGCCAGCAGCTTGTCGGGACAGGGCTGGTACGAGCAGTACTTC. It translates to CASSLSGQGWYEQYF.

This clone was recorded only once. The CDR3 coding sequence is TGTGCCAGCAGCGTAGGGGTAGGTTCAGATACGCAGTATTTT. Encoded protein: CASSVGVGSDTQYF. The genes are TRBV9 and TRBJ2-3; unclear D gene. CDR3 length equals 14 residues. With 0 bases removed from V and 4 bases from J, the gap between germline ends came to 9 bases. Germline assignment: CDR1 SGDLS and CDR2 YYNGEE.

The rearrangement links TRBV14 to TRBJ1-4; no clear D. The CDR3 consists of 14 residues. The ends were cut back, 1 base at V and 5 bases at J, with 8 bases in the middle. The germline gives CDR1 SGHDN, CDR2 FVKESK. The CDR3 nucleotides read TGTGCCAGCAGCCAAGCGTCGGGGAATGAAAAACTGTTTTTT. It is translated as CASSQASGNEKLFF.

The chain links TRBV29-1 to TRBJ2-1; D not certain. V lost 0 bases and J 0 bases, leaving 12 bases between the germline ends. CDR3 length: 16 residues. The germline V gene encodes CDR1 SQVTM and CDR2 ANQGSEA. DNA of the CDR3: TGCAGCGTTGAAGATCTTACCGAGAACTCCTACAATGAGCAGTTCTTC. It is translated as CSVEDLTENSYNEQFF.